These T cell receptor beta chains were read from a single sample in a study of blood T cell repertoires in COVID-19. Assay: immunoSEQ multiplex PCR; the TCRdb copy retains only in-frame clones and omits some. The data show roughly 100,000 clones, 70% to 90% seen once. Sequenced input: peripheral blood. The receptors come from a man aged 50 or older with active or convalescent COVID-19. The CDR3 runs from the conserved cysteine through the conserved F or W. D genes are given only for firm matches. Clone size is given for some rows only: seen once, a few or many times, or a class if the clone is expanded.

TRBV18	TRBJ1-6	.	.	CASSLGPPGDNSPLHF	TGTGCCAGCTCACTCGGACCCCCCGGGGATAATTCACCCCTCCACTTT
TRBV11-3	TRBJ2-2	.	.	CASSLSTGNTGELFF	TGTGCCAGCAGCTTATCGACAGGGAACACCGGGGAGCTGTTTTTT
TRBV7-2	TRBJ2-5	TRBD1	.	CASSLGDRDGETQYF	TGTGCCAGCAGCTTAGGGGACAGGGATGGCGAGACCCAGTACTTC
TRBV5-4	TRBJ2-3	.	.	CASSDRGGRTDTQYF	TGTGCCAGCAGCGATCGCGGGGGCCGCACAGATACGCAGTATTTT
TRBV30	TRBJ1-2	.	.	CAWNLDSGIGGYTF	TGTGCCTGGAATCTGGACAGCGGGATAGGCGGCTACACCTTC
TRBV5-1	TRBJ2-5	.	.	CASSPTTPQETQYF	TGCGCCAGCAGCCCTACGACTCCTCAAGAGACCCAGTACTTC
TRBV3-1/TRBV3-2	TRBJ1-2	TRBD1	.	CASSQEDRGHGYTF	TGTGCCAGCAGCCAAGAGGACAGGGGGCACGGCTACACCTTC
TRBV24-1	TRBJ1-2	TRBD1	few	CATSDLGGQGLYGYTF	TGTGCCACCAGTGATTTGGGGGGACAGGGCCTATATGGCTACACCTTC
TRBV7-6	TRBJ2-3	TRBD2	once	CASSLGLAGTSTNTQYF	TGTGCCAGCAGCTTGGGACTAGCGGGGACTAGCACAAATACGCAGTATTTT
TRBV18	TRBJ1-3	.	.	CASSPSAGSGNTIYF	TGTGCCAGCTCACCTTCTGCAGGCTCTGGAAACACCATATATTTT
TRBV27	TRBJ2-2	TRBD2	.	CASSQTSGGTTGELFF	TGTGCCAGCAGCCAGACTAGCGGGGGTACCACCGGGGAGCTGTTTTTT